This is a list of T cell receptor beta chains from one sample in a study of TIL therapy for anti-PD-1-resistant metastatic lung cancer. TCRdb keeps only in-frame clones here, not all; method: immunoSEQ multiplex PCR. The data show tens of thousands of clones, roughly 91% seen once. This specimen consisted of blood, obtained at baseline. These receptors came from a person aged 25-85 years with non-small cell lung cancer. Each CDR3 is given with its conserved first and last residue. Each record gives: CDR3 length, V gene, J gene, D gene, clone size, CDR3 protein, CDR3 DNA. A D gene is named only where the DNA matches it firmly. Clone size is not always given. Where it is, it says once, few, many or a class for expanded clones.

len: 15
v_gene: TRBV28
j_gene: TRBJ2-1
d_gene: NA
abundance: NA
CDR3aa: CAASYSGSRGNEQFF
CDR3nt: TGTGCCGCCTCATACTCCGGGTCCCGGGGCAATGAGCAGTTCTTC

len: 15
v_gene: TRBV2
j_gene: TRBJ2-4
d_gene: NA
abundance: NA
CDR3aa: CASSHPQGAKNIQYF
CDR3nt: TGTGCCAGCAGTCACCCGCAGGGGGCCAAAAACATTCAGTACTTC

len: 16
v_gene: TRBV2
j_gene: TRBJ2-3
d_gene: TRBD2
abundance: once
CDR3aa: CASRQTSGSSTDTQYF
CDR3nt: TGTGCCAGCAGGCAAACTAGCGGGAGTAGCACAGATACGCAGTATTTT

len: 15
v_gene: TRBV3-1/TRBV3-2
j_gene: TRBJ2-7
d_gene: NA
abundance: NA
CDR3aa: CASSQVDVPLYEQYF
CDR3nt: TGTGCCAGCAGCCAAGTCGACGTACCCTTATACGAGCAGTACTTC

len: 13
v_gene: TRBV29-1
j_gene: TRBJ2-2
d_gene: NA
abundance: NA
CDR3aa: CSAGTGPTGELFF
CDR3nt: TGCAGCGCCGGAACAGGGCCCACCGGGGAGCTGTTTTTT

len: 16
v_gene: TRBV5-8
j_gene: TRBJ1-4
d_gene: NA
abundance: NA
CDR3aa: CASSSTVREKEEKLFF
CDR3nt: TGTGCCAGCAGCTCAACCGTTCGGGAGAAAGAGGAAAAACTGTTTTTT

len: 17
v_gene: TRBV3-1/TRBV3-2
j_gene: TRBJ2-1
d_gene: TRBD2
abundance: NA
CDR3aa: CASSQDPRTSGINEQFF
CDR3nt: TGTGCCAGCAGCCAAGATCCTCGGACTAGCGGGATTAATGAGCAGTTCTTC

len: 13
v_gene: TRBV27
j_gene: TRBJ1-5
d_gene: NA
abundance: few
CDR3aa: CASSLRINQPQHF
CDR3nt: TGTGCCAGCAGTTTAAGGATTAATCAGCCCCAGCATTTT

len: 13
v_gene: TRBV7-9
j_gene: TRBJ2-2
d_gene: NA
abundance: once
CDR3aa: CASSLRGTGELFF
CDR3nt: TGTGCCAGCAGCTTGCGGGGCACCGGGGAGCTGTTTTTT

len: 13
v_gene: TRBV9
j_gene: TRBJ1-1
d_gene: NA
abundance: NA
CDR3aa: CASSVELGTEAFF
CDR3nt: TGTGCCAGCAGCGTAGAACTAGGCACTGAAGCTTTCTTT

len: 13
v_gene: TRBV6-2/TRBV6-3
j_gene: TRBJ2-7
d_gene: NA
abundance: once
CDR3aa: CASSYGGTYEQYF
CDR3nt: TGTGCCAGCAGTTACGGGGGTACCTACGAGCAGTACTTC

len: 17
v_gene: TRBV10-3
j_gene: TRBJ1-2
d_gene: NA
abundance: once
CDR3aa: CAISEMYGRQTIGGHTF
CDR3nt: TGTGCCATCAGTGAAATGTATGGTAGGCAGACCATAGGAGGCCACACCTTC

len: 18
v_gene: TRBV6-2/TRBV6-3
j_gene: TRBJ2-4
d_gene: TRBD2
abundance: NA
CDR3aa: CASSYSIHGGRAGNIQYF
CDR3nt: TGTGCCAGCAGTTACTCGATCCACGGCGGGAGGGCCGGAAACATTCAGTACTTC

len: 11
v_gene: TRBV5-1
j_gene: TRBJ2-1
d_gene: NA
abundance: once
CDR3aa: CASSLEDEQFF
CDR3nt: TGCGCCAGCAGCTTGGAGGATGAGCAGTTCTTC

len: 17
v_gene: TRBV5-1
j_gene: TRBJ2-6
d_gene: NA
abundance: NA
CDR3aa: CASSRGDSSSGANVLTF
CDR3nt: TGCGCCAGCAGCAGGGGTGACAGTAGCTCTGGGGCCAACGTCCTGACTTTC

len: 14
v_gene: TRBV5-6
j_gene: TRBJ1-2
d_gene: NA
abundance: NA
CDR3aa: CASSLAGGAGGYTF
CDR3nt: TGTGCCAGCAGCTTGGCGGGGGGGGCAGGAGGCTACACCTTC

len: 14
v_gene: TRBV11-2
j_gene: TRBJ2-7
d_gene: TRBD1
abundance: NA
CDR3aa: CASSRATGSYEQYF
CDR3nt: TGTGCCAGCAGCCGGGCGACAGGGAGCTACGAGCAGTACTTC

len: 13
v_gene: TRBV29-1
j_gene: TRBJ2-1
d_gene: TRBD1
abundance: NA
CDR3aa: CSVEGQSLNEQFF
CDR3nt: TGCAGCGTTGAGGGACAGTCCTTGAATGAGCAGTTCTTC

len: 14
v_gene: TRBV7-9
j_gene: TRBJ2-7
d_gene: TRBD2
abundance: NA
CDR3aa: CASSGREHTYEQYF
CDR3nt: TGTGCCAGCAGCGGGCGGGAGCATACCTACGAGCAGTACTTC

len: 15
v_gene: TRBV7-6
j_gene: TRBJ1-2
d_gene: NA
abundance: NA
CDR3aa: CASSPLSPGGYGYTF
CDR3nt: TGTGCCAGCAGCCCCCTCTCTCCGGGAGGCTATGGCTACACCTTC

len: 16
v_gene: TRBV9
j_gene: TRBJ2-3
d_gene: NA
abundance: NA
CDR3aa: CASSVAQRSSTDTQYF
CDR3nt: TGTGCCAGCAGCGTAGCCCAGCGGTCTAGCACAGATACGCAGTATTTT

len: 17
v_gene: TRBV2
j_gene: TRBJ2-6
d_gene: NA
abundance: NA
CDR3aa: CASSEAKDYSGANVLTF
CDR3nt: TGTGCCAGCAGTGAAGCGAAGGATTACTCTGGGGCCAACGTCCTGACTTTC

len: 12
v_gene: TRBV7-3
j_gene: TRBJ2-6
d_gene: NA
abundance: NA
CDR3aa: CASSSDRNVLTF
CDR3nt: TGTGCCAGCAGCTCCGACCGTAACGTCCTGACTTTC

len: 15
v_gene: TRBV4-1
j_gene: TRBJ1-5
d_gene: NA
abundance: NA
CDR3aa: CASSQEDGGLQPQHF
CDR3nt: TGCGCCAGCAGCCAAGAGGACGGCGGATTACAGCCCCAGCATTTT

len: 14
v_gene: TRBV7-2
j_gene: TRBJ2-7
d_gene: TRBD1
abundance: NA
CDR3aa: CASSAQGAIDEQYF
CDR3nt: TGTGCCAGCAGCGCACAGGGGGCAATCGACGAGCAGTACTTC

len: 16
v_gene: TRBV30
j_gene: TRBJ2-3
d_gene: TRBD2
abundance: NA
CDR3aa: CAWSAAGLAGSDTQYF
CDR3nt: TGTGCCTGGAGTGCCGCCGGACTAGCGGGCTCCGATACGCAGTATTTT

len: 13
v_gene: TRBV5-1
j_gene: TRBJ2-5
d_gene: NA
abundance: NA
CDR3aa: CASSPAIGETQYF
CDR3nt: TGCGCCAGCAGTCCCGCGATAGGTGAGACCCAGTACTTC

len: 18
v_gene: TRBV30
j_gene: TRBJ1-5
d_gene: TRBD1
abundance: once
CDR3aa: CAWSPGDRGRGGNQPQHF
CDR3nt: TGTGCCTGGAGTCCCGGAGACAGGGGTCGAGGGGGCAATCAGCCCCAGCATTTT

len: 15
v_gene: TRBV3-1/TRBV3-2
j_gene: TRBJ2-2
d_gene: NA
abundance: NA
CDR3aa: CASSPGTKNTGELFF
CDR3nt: TGTGCCAGCAGCCCCGGGACAAAGAACACCGGGGAGCTGTTTTTT

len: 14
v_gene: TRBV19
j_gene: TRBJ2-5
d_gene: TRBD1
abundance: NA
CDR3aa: CASSFTGGQETQYF
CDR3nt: TGTGCCAGTAGTTTCACAGGGGGCCAAGAGACCCAGTACTTC

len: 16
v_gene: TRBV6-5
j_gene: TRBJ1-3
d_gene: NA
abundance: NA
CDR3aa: CASSYSALSSGNTIYF
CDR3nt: TGTGCCAGCAGTTACTCTGCACTTTCCTCTGGAAACACCATATATTTT

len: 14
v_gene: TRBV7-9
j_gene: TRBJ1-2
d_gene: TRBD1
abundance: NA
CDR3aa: CASSSSRGNYGYTF
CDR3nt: TGTGCCAGCAGCTCTAGCAGGGGGAACTATGGCTACACCTTC

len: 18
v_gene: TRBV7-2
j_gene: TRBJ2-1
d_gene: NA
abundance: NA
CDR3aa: CASSFDRVGGEWNNEQFF
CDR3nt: TGTGCCAGCAGCTTCGACAGGGTGGGGGGTGAGTGGAACAATGAGCAGTTCTTC

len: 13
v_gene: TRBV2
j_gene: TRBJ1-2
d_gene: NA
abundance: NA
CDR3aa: CASSEDNRGGYTF
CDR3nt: TGTGCCAGCAGTGAGGATAATAGGGGAGGCTACACCTTC

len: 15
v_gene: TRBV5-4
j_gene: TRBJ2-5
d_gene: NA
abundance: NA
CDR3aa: CASSLDREPRETQYF
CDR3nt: TGTGCCAGCAGCTTGGACCGGGAGCCCCGGGAGACCCAGTACTTC

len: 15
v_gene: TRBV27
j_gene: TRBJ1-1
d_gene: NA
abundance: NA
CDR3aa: CASSLQARTNTEAFF
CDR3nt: TGTGCCAGCAGTTTGCAGGCTAGGACGAACACTGAAGCTTTCTTT

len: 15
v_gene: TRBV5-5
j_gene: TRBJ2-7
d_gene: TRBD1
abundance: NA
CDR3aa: CASSLSGTGTYEQYF
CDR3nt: TGTGCCAGCAGCTTGTCGGGGACAGGGACCTACGAGCAGTACTTC

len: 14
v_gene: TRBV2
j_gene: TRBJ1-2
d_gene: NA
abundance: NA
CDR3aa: CASSEDRINYGYTF
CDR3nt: TGTGCCAGCAGTGAAGACAGAATCAACTATGGCTACACCTTC

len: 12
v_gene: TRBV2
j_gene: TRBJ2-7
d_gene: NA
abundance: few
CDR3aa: CASSPGLYEQYF
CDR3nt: TGTGCCAGCAGTCCCGGACTCTACGAGCAGTACTTC

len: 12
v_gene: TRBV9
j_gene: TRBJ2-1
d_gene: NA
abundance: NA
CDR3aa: CASSTQSNEQFF
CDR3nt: TGTGCCAGCAGCACTCAATCCAATGAGCAGTTCTTC

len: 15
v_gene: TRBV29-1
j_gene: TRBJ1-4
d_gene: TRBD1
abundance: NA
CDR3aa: CSVTPDRNPNEKLFF
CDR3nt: TGCAGCGTTACGCCGGACAGGAACCCTAATGAAAAACTGTTTTTT

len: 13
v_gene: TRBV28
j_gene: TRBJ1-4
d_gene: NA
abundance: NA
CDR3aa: CASSLPQDGKLFF
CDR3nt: TGTGCCAGCAGTTTGCCCCAGGACGGAAAACTGTTTTTT

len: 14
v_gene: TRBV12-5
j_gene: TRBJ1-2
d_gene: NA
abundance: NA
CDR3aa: CASGLEGTYYGYTF
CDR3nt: TGTGCTAGTGGTTTGGAGGGGACTTACTATGGCTACACCTTC

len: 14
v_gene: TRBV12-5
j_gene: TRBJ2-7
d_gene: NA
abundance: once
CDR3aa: CASGSRGKMYEQYF
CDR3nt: TGTGCTAGTGGTTCCCGGGGCAAGATGTACGAGCAGTACTTC

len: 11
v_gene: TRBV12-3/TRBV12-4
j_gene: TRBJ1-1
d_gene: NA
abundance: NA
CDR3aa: CASSSGGEAFF
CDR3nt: TGTGCCAGCAGCTCGGGGGGCGAAGCTTTCTTT

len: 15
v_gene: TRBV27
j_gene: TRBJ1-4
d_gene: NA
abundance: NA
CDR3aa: CASSRAGTTNEKLFF
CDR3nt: TGTGCCAGCAGTCGTGCAGGGACAACTAATGAAAAACTGTTTTTT

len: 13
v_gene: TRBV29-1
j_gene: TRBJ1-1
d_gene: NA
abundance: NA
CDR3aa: CSFLAPMNTEAFF
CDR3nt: TGCAGCTTCCTGGCACCCATGAACACTGAAGCTTTCTTT

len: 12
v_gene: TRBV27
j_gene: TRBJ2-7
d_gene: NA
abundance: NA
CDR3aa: CASRRTDYEQYF
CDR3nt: TGTGCCAGTCGCCGGACAGACTACGAGCAGTACTTC

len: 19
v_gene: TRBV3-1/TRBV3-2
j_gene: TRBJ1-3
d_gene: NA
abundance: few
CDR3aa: CASSQVYGERQSSGNTIYF
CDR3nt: TGTGCCAGCAGCCAAGTATATGGGGAACGTCAGAGCTCTGGAAACACCATATATTTT

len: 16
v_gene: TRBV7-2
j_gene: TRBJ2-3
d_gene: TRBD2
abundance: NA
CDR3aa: CASSLVAGGQARMQYF
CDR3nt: TGTGCCAGCAGCTTAGTAGCGGGGGGTCAGGCCAGGATGCAGTATTTT

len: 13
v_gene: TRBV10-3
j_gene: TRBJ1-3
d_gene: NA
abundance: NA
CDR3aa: CAISEGTGNTIYF
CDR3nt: TGTGCCATCAGTGAGGGGACTGGAAACACCATATATTTT

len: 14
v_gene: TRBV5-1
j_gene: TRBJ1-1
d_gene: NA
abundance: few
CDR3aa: CASSYDSPNTEAFF
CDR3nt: TGCGCCAGCAGTTATGACAGCCCGAACACTGAAGCTTTCTTT

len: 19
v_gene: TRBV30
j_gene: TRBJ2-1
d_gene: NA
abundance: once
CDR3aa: CAWSPRRIGIQSSYNEQFF
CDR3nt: TGTGCCTGGAGCCCGAGGAGGATCGGAATTCAAAGCTCCTACAATGAGCAGTTCTTC

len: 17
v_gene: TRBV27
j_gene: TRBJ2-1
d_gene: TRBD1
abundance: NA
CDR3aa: CASCRLRDRVSYNEQFF
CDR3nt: TGTGCCAGCTGCCGACTCCGGGACAGAGTCTCCTACAATGAGCAGTTCTTC

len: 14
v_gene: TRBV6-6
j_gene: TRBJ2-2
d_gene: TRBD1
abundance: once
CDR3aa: CASSPDRGAGELFF
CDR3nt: TGTGCCAGCAGTCCGGACAGGGGTGCCGGGGAGCTGTTTTTT

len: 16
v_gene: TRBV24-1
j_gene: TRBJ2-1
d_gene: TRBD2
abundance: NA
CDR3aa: CATSDLWAGGSNEQFF
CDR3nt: TGTGCCACCAGTGATTTGTGGGCGGGAGGCAGCAATGAGCAGTTCTTC

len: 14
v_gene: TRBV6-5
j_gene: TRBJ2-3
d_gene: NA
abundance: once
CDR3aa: CASSYSSSTDTQYF
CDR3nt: TGTGCCAGCAGTTACTCGAGCAGCACAGATACGCAGTATTTT

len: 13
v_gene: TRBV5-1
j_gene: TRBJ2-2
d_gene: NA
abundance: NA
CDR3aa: CASMGVNTGELFF
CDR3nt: TGCGCCAGCATGGGGGTTAACACCGGGGAGCTGTTTTTT